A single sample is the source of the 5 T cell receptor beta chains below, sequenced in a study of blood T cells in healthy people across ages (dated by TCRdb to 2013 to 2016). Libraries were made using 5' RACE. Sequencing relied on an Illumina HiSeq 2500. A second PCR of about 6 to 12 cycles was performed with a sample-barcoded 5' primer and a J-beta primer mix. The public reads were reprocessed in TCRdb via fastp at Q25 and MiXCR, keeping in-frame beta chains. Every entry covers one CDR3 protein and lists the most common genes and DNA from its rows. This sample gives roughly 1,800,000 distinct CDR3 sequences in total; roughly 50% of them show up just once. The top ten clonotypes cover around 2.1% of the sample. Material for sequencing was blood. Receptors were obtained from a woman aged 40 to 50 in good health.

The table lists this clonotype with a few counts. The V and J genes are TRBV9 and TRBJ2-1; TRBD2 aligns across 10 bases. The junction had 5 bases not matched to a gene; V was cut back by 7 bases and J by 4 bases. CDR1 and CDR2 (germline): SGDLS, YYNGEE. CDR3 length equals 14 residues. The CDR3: CASGASGGYNEQFF. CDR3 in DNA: TGTGCCAGCGGGGCTAGCGGGGGATACAATGAGCAGTTCTTC. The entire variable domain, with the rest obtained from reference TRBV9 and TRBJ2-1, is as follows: DSGVTQTPKHLITATGQRVTLRCSPRSGDLSVYWYQQSLDQGLQFLIQYYNGEERAKGNILERFSAQQFPDLHSELNLSSLELGDSALYFCASGASGGYNEQFFGPGTRLTVL.

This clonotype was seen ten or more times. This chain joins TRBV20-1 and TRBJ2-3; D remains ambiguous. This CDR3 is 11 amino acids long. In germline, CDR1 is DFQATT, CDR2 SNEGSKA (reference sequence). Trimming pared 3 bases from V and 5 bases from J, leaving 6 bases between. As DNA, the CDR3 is TGCAGTGCTAGTCAAGGAGATACGCAGTATTTT. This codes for CSASQGDTQYF.

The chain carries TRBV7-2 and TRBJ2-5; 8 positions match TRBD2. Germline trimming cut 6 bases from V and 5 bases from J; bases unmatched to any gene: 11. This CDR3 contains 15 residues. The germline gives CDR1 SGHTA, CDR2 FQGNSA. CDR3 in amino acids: CASSRRGGLGETQYF. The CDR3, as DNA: TGTGCCAGCAGTCGACGGGGGGGCCTTGGCGAGACCCAGTACTTC.

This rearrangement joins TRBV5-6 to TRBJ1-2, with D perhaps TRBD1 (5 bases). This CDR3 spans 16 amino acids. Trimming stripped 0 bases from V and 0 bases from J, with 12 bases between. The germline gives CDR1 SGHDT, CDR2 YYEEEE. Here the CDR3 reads CASSLVGEGTNYGYTF. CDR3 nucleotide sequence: TGTGCCAGCAGCTTGGTAGGGGAGGGTACTAACTATGGCTACACCTTC.

Here the CDR3 reads CSARVPLAGVYGQYF. CDR3 bases: TGCAGTGCTAGAGTTCCCCTAGCGGGGGTCTACGGGCAGTACTTC. The rearrangement links TRBV20-1 to TRBJ2-4; 10 nucleotides match TRBD2. V lost 1 base and J lost 13; bases outside the gene matches: 13. The CDR3 length is 15 residues. Germline V lookup: CDR1 DFQATT, CDR2 SNEGSKA (reference sequence).